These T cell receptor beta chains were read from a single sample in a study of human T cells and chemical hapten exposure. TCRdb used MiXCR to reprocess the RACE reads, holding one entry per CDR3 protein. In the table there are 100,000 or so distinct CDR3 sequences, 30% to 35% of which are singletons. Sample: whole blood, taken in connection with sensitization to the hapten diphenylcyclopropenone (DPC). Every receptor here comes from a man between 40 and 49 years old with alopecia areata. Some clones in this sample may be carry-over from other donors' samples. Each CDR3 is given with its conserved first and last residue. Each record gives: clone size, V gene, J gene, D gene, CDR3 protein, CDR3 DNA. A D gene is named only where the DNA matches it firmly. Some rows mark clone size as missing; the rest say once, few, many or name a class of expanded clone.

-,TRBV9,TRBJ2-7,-,CASSVDPRGRHEQYF,TGTGCCAGCAGCGTAGATCCGAGGGGAAGGCACGAGCAGTACTTC
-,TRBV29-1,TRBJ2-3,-,CSVEDPVDTQYF,TGCAGCGTTGAAGATCCGGTAGATACGCAGTATTTT
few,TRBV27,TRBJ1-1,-,CASKGVFNTEAFF,TGTGCCAGCAAGGGGGTGTTTAACACTGAAGCTTTCTTT
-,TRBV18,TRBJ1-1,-,CASSPMGQNTEAFF,TGTGCCAGCTCACCAATGGGGCAGAACACTGAAGCTTTCTTT
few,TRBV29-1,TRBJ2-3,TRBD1,CSAGQITDTQYF,TGCAGCGCGGGACAGATTACAGATACGCAGTATTTT
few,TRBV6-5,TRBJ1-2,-,CASNAAASYGYTF,TGTGCCAGCAATGCCGCGGCAAGTTATGGCTACACCTTC
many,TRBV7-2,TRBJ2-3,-,CASSLVGTSSTDTQYF,TGTGCCAGCAGCTTAGTAGGTACCTCTAGCACAGATACGCAGTATTTT
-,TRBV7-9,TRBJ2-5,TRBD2,CASSLVPSGNQETQYF,TGTGCCAGCAGCTTAGTACCTAGCGGGAATCAAGAGACCCAGTACTTC
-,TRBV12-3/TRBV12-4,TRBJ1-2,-,CASKDLNYGYTF,TGTGCCAGCAAAGATCTCAACTATGGCTACACCTTC
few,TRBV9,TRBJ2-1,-,CASSGTGQQFF,TGTGCCAGCAGCGGAACAGGGCAGCAGTTCTTC
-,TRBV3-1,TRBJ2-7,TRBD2,CASSQGTSGRGPREQYF,TGTGCCAGCAGCCAAGGGACTAGCGGGAGGGGCCCGCGTGAGCAGTACTTC
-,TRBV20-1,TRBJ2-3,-,CSAMFDTQYF,TGCAGTGCTATGTTTGATACGCAGTATTTT
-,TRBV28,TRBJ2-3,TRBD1,CASSSYRDSLSTDTQYF,TGTGCCAGCAGCTCCTACCGGGACAGCCTTAGCACAGATACGCAGTATTTT
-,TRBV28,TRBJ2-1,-,CASSPWAVNNEQFF,TGTGCCAGCAGTCCCTGGGCCGTAAACAATGAGCAGTTCTTC
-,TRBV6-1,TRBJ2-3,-,CASSHTQGGFRTDTQYF,TGTGCCAGCAGCCACACCCAGGGGGGTTTTCGTACAGATACGCAGTATTTT
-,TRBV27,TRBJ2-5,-,CASSLVDQETQYF,TGTGCCAGCAGTTTAGTCGACCAAGAGACCCAGTACTTC
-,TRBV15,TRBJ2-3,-,CATSRDSSGADTQYF,TGTGCCACCAGCAGGGACTCCTCGGGGGCAGATACGCAGTATTTT
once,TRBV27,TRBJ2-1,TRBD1,CASSSTGTGGTVSYNEQFF,TGTGCCAGCAGTTCTACCGGGACAGGGGGAACCGTCTCCTACAATGAGCAGTTCTTC
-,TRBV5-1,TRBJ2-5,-,CASSFPDIGETQYF,TGCGCCAGCAGCTTCCCGGACATAGGGGAGACCCAGTACTTC
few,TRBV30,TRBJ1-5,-,CAWSLDSWGNQPQHF,TGTGCCTGGAGTCTAGATTCCTGGGGCAATCAGCCCCAGCATTTT
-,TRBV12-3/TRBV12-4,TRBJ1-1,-,CASGATDTEAFF,TGTGCCAGCGGCGCCACCGACACTGAAGCTTTCTTT
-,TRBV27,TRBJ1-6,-,CASSLVSYNSPLHF,TGTGCCAGCAGTTTAGTGTCCTATAATTCACCCCTCCACTTT
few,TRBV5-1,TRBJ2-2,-,CASSNVESGELFF,TGCGCCAGCAGCAATGTAGAGTCCGGGGAGCTGTTTTTT
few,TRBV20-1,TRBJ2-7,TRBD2,CSARTSGRSWAYEQYF,TGCAGTGCCCGGACTAGCGGTCGTTCGTGGGCCTACGAGCAGTACTTC
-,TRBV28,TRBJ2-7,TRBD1,CASSPRDSAYEQYF,TGTGCCAGCAGTCCGAGGGACAGTGCCTACGAGCAGTACTTC
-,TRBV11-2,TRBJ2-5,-,CASSPRWGAGETQYF,TGTGCCAGCAGCCCGCGATGGGGGGCCGGGGAGACCCAGTACTTC
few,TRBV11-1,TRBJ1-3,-,CASSPRTKINSGNTIYF,TGTGCCAGCAGCCCGCGGACCAAGATTAACTCTGGAAACACCATATATTTT
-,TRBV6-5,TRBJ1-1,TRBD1,CASSYRQGNTEAFF,TGTGCCAGCAGTTACCGACAGGGGAACACTGAAGCTTTCTTT
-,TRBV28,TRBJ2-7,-,CASSPTAGAHSYEQYF,TGTGCCAGCAGTCCCACCGCGGGGGCCCATTCCTACGAGCAGTACTTC
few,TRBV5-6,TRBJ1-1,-,CASSLNLRLRFPDEAFF,TGTGCCAGCAGCTTGAATCTCCGGCTTAGGTTCCCGGATGAGGCTTTCTTT
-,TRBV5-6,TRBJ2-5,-,CASSLGKYQETQYF,TGTGCCAGCAGCTTGGGGAAGTACCAAGAGACCCAGTACTTC
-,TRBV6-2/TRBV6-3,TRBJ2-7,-,CASNLQPWTHSISYEQYF,TGTGCCAGCAATCTCCAACCATGGACTCACTCCATCTCCTACGAGCAGTACTTC
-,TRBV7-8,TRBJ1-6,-,CASSLGGPGDSPLHF,TGTGCCAGCAGCTTAGGGGGGCCTGGTGATTCACCCCTCCACTTT
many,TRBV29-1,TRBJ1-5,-,CSFQYSNQPQHF,TGCAGCTTCCAGTATAGCAATCAGCCCCAGCATTTT
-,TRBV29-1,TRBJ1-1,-,CSVASTGTEAFF,TGCAGCGTGGCCAGCACAGGGACTGAAGCTTTCTTT
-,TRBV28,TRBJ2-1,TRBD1,CASSSSNPGTGGREQFF,TGTGCCAGCAGTTCCTCGAACCCCGGGACAGGGGGCAGGGAGCAGTTCTTC
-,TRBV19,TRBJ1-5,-,CASSITVGYNQPQHF,TGTGCCAGTAGTATAACTGTAGGATACAATCAGCCCCAGCATTTT
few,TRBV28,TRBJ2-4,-,CASTQQGGIQYF,TGTGCCAGCACCCAACAGGGAGGCATTCAGTACTTC
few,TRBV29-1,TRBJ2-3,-,CSVDRGDTQYF,TGCAGCGTTGATCGTGGAGATACGCAGTATTTT
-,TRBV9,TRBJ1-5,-,CASSPRPGRGQPQHF,TGTGCCAGCAGCCCCAGACCCGGAAGGGGACAGCCCCAGCATTTT
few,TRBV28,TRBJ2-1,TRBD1,CASSSTGGVINEQFF,TGTGCCAGCAGTTCGACAGGGGGTGTGATCAATGAGCAGTTCTTC
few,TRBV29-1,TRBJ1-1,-,CSATQVLNTEAFF,TGCAGCGCCACACAGGTTTTGAACACTGAAGCTTTCTTT
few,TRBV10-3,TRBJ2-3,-,CAISETDTQYF,TGTGCCATCAGTGAGACGGATACGCAGTATTTT
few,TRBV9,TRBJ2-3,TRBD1,CASSPRPGDRVRADTQYF,TGTGCCAGCAGCCCACGACCTGGAGACAGGGTGAGGGCAGATACGCAGTATTTT
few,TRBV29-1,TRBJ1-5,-,CSVAGEGKPQHF,TGCAGCGTCGCAGGGGAGGGGAAGCCCCAGCATTTT
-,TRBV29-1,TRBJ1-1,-,CSVDRGAIEAFF,TGCAGCGTTGACCGGGGGGCCATAGAAGCTTTCTTT
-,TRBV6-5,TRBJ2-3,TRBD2,CASRPLAGEITDTQYF,TGTGCCAGCAGGCCACTAGCGGGAGAAATCACAGATACGCAGTATTTT
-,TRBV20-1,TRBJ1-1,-,CSARVNWWTDMNTEAFF,TGCAGTGCTAGAGTAAATTGGTGGACAGATATGAACACTGAAGCTTTCTTT
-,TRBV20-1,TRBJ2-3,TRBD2,CSARTSGNSDTQYF,TGCAGTGCTCGGACTAGCGGGAACTCAGATACGCAGTATTTT
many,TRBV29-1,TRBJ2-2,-,CSVEEGGTFAWELFF,TGCAGCGTTGAAGAAGGCGGGACTTTTGCCTGGGAGCTGTTTTTT
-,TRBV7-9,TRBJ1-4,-,CASSFGGQGWNEKLFF,TGTGCCAGCAGCTTCGGAGGCCAGGGATGGAATGAAAAACTGTTTTTT
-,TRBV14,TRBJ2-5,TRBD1,CASSQDISTGEETQYF,TGTGCCAGCAGCCAAGATATTTCTACAGGGGAAGAGACCCAGTACTTC
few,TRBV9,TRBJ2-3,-,CASSVGGSGAGDTQYF,TGTGCCAGCAGCGTAGGAGGTAGCGGTGCAGGCGATACGCAGTATTTT
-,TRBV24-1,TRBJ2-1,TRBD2,CATSDWTSGSYNEQFF,TGTGCCACCAGTGACTGGACTAGCGGGAGTTACAATGAGCAGTTCTTC
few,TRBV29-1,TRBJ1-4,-,CSAPFWGSEKLFF,TGCAGCGCCCCGTTTTGGGGAAGTGAAAAACTGTTTTTT
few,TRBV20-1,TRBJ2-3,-,CSARLQGRTDTQYF,TGCAGTGCTAGATTGCAGGGGAGGACCGATACGCAGTATTTT
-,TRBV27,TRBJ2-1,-,CASSFLGNEQFF,TGTGCCAGCAGTTTCTTGGGGAATGAGCAGTTCTTC
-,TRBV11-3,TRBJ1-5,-,CASSLDPLPRTPNQPQHF,TGTGCCAGCAGCTTAGATCCCCTTCCACGAACCCCCAATCAGCCCCAGCATTTT
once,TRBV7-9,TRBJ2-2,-,CASSPGTPNTGELFF,TGTGCCAGCAGCCCCGGGACACCAAACACCGGGGAGCTGTTTTTT